This T cell receptor (beta chain) was recovered during a study of blood T cell repertoires in COVID-19. The overall study: Researchers got acute and convalescent COVID-19 samples from the United States, Italy and Spain. The cDNA or gDNA used as material had been derived from T cells, B-cell-depleted T cells, or PBMCs.

Adults between about 18 and 95 years of age took part from approximately 24 US areas. Cohorts were assigned according to the clinical history that participants reported. Some clones are missing from TCRdb's copy, which holds only in-frame ones; the method was immunoSEQ multiplex PCR. The table includes approximately 270,000 clones, roughly 88% detected once. The CDR3 contains 17 residues. Germline V gene data show CDR1 as PRHDT and CDR2 as FYEKMQ (reference sequence). The J segment lost 6 bases and the V segment lost 5 bases, leaving 16 bases of the junction unmatched. The source of this sequence is a woman aged 50 to 60 who had recovered from COVID-19. The chain couples TRBV13 to TRBJ2-3; 8 bases are shared with TRBD1. Input material: PBMCs or T cells enriched from blood (not recorded which). This CDR3 is CASSLWTGLQVADTQYF. The CDR3 DNA reads TGTGCCAGCAGCCTTTGGACAGGGTTGCAAGTAGCGGATACGCAGTATTTT.